Given below is one T cell receptor (beta chain) in context. TCRdb keeps only in-frame clones here, not all; method: immunoSEQ multiplex PCR. The repertoire consists of about 94,000 clones, with around nine tenths occurring once and the leading ten covering approximately 0.81%. CDR3 size: 14 residues. Germline V CDR1 and CDR2: SGHVS, FNYEAQ. The V gene lost 1 base and the J gene lost 11 bases, with 16 bases spanning the gap. The sample originates from a study of OX40 agonist ivuxolimab in advanced cancers. About the study: Dose-escalation patients suffered from hepatocellular carcinoma, melanoma, renal cell or head and neck cancer. Partial responses were achieved by three patients, of whom one had hepatocellular carcinoma and two had cutaneous melanoma.

The sequencing used CD4+ or CD8+ T cells sorted from blood, collected in a trial of the OX40 agonist ivuxolimab. The source is an adult with an advanced solid tumor such as melanoma, head and neck, liver or kidney cancer. This sequence joins TRBV7-6 and TRBJ2-3; D remains ambiguous. CDR3 sequence reads: CASSLELASTRQYF. CDR3 sequence (DNA): TGTGCCAGCAGCTTAGAATTAGCCTCGACAAGGCAGTATTTT.